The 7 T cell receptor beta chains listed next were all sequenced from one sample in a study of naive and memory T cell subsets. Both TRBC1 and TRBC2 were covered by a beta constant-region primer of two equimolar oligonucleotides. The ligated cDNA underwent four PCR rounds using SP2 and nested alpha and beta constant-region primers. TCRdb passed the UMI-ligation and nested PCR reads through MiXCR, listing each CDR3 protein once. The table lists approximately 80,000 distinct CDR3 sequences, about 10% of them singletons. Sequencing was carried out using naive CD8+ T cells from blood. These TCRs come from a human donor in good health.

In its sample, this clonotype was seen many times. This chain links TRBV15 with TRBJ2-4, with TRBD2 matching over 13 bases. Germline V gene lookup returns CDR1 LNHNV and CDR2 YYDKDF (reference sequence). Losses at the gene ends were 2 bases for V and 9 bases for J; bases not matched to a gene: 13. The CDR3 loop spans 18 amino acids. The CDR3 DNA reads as TGTGCCACCAGCAGACAACTAGCGGGAGGGCCGGTCGAGACCATTCAGTACTTC. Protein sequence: CATSRQLAGGPVETIQYF.

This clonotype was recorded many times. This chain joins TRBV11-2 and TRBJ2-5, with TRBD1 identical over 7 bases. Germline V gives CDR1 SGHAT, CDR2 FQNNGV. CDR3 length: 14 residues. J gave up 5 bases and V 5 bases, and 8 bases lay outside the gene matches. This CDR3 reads CASSIEGARETQYF. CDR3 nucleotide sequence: TGTGCCAGCAGCATCGAGGGGGCTCGTGAGACCCAGTACTTC.

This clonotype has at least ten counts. The CDR3 reads CASTFGRGEQYF. CDR3 in DNA: TGTGCCAGCACTTTCGGGCGAGGCGAGCAGTACTTC. V is TRBV12-3 or TRBV12-4 and J is TRBJ2-7; D gene unclear. Trimming pared 7 bases from V and 6 bases from J, leaving 13 bases between. The CDR3 consists of 12 residues.

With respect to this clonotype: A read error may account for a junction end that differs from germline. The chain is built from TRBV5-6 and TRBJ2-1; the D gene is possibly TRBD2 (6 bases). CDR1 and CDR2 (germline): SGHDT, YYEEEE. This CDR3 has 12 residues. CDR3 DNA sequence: TGTGCCAGCAGCTTCGGCTCCGGGGGTACAACCTTC. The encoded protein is CASSFGSGGTTF.

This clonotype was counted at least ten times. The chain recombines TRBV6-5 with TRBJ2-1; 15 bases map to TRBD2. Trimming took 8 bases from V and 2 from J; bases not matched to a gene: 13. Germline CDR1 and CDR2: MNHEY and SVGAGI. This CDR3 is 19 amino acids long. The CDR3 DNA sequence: TGTGCCAGCGCCCGGGGGGGACTAGCGGGAGGTTGGACCTACAATGAGCAGTTCTTC. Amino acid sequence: CASARGGLAGGWTYNEQFF.

The CDR3 nucleotides read TGTGCCAGCAGTGGAGGGAGTAACTATGGCTACACCTTC. It specifies CASSGGSNYGYTF. The chain couples TRBV25-1 to TRBJ1-2; no firm D call. This CDR3 is built from 13 residues. Germline V lookup: CDR1 MGHDK, CDR2 SYGVNS. The V and J ends lost 4 bases and 1 base respectively, with 7 bases between them.

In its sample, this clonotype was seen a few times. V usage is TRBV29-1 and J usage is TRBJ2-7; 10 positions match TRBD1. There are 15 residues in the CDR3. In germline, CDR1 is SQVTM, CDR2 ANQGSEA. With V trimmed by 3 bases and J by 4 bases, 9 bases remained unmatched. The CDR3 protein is CSVEVPRDRGYEQYF. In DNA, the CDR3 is TGCAGCGTTGAGGTCCCTCGGGACAGGGGTTACGAGCAGTACTTC.